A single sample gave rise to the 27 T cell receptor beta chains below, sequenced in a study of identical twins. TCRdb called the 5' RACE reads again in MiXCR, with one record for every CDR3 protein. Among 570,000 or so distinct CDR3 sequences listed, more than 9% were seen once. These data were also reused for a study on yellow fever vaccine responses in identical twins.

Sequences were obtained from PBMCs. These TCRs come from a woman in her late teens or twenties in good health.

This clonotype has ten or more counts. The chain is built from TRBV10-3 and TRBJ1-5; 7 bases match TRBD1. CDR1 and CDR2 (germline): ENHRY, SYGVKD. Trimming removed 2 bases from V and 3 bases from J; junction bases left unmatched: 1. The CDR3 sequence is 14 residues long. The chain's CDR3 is CAISETGDNQPQHF. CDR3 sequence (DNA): TGTGCCATCAGTGAGACAGGGGACAATCAGCCCCAGCATTTT.

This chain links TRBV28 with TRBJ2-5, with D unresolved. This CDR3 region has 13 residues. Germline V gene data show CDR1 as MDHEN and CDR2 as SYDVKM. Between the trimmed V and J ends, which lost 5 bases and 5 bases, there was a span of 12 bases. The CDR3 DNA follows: TGTGCCAGCAGTGACGGTCGCGATGAGACCCAGTACTTC. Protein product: CASSDGRDETQYF.

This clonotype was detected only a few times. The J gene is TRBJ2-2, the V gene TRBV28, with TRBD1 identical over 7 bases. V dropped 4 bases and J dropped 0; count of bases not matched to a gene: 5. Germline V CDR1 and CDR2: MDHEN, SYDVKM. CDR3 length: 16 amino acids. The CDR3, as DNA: TGTGCCAGCAGTTCCCCGGACAGGACGAACACCGGGGAGCTGTTTTTT. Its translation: CASSSPDRTNTGELFF.

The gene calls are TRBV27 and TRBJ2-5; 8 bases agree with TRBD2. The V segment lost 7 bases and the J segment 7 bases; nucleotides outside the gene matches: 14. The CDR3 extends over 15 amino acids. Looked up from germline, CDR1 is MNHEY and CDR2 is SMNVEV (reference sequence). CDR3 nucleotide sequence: TGTGCCAGCACCTCCACGGGGGGGGCATTTGGGACCCAGTACTTC. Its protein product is CASTSTGGAFGTQYF.

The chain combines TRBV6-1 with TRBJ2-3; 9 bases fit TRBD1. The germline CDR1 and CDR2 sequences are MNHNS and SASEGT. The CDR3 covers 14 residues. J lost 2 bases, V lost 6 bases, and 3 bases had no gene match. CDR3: CASRDRGPTDTQYF. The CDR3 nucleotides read TGTGCCAGCAGGGACAGGGGCCCCACAGATACGCAGTATTTT.

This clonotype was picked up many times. The DNA of the CDR3 is TGCGCCAGCAGCTCGGTGCAACTCAATGAGCAGTTCTTC. This sequence encodes CASSSVQLNEQFF. The rearrangement uses TRBV4-1 and TRBJ2-1, with D unclear. Germline values: CDR1 MGHRA, CDR2 YSYEKL. This CDR3 region has 13 residues. Trimming took 5 bases from V and 6 from J, leaving 11 bases between them.

In DNA, the CDR3 is TGTGCCAGCAGCCGAGGACAGGGGGCTGAGTACGAGCAGTACTTC. It yields the protein CASSRGQGAEYEQYF. The J gene is TRBJ2-7, the V gene TRBV4-2; 11 bases line up with TRBD1. The germline CDR1 and CDR2 sequences are LGHNA and YNFKEQ. V was pared by 4 bases and J by 4 bases, with 6 bases of the junction left unmatched. The CDR3 has 15 residues.

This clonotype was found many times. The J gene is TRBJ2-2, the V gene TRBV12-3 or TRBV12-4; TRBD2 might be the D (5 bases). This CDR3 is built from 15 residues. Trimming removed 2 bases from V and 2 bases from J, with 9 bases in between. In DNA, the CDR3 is TGTGCCAGCAGTTTAAGTGGGAGAAACACCGGGGAGCTGTTTTTT. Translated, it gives CASSLSGRNTGELFF.

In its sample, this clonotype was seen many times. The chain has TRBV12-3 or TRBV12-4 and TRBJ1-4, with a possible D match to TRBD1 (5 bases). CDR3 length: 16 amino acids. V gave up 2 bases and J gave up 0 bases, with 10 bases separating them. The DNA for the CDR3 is TGTGCCAGCAGTTTATGGGGGATTGCAACTAATGAAAAACTGTTTTTT. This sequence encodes CASSLWGIATNEKLFF.

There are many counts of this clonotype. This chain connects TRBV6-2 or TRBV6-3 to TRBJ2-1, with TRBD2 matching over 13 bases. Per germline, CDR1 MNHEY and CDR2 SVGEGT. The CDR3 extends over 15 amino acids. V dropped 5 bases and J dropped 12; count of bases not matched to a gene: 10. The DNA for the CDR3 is TGTGCCAGCAGTCGACTAGCGGGAGGCGAAACGGGGCAGTTCTTC. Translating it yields CASSRLAGGETGQFF.

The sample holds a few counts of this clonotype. This CDR3 reads CASSQDVEYEQYF. Here the CDR3 DNA reads TGCGCCAGCAGCCAAGACGTCGAATACGAGCAGTACTTC. J is TRBJ2-7 and V is TRBV4-3; D gene uncertain. V was shortened by 0 bases and J by 4 bases, with 7 bases between the two germline ends. The germline V gene encodes CDR1 LGHNA and CDR2 YSLEER. CDR3 length: 13 residues.

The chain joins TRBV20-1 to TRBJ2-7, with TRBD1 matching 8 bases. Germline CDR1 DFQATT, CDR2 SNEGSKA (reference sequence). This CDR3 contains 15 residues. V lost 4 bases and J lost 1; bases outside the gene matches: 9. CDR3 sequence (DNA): TGCAGTGCTACACCTGGACAGGGAGCGTCCTACGAGCAGTACTTC. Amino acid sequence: CSATPGQGASYEQYF.

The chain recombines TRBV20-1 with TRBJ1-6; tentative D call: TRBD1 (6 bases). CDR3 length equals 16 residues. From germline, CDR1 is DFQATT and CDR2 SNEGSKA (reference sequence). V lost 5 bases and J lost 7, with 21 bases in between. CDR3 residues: CSARLGGHSKNSPLHF. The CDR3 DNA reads TGCAGTGCTCGACTTGGGGGACACTCCAAAAATTCACCCCTCCACTTT.

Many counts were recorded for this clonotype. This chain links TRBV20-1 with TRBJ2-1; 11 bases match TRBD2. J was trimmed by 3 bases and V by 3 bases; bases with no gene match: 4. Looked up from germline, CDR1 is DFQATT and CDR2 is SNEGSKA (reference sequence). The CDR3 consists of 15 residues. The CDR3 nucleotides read TGCAGTGCTAGCCGGCTAGCGGGAGGCTACAATGAGCAGTTCTTC. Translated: CSASRLAGGYNEQFF.

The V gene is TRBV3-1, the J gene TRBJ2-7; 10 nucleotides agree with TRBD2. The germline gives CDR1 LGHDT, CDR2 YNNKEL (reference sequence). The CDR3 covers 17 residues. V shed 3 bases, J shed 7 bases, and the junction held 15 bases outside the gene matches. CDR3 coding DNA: TGTGCCAGCAGCCATAGTAGCGGGGGGCCTTCGTTGGGGGAGCAGTACTTC. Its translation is CASSHSSGGPSLGEQYF.

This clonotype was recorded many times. The CDR3 is CASSLVSVTGGARGYTF. DNA for the CDR3: TGTGCCAGCAGCTTAGTGTCGGTGACAGGGGGCGCCAGGGGCTACACCTTC. The V call is TRBV7-8, the J call TRBJ1-2; 10 nucleotides line up with TRBD1. Germline-derived CDR1 and CDR2 are SGHVS and FQNEAQ. Losses at the gene ends were 1 base for V and 8 bases for J; bases not matched to a gene: 13. The CDR3 loop spans 17 amino acids.

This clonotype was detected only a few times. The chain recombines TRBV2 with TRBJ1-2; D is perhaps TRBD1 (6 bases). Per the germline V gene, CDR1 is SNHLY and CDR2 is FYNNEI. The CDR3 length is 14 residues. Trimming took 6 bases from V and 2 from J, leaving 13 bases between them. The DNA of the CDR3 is TGTGCCAGCAGCCGACAGGTTGGCAACTATGGCTACACCTTC. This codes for CASSRQVGNYGYTF.

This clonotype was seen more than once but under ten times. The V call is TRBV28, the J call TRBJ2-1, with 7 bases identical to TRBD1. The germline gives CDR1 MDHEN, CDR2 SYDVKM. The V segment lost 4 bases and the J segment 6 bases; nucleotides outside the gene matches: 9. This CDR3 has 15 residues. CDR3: CASSYTGDRGNEQFF. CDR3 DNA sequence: TGTGCCAGCAGTTACACAGGGGATCGGGGCAATGAGCAGTTCTTC.

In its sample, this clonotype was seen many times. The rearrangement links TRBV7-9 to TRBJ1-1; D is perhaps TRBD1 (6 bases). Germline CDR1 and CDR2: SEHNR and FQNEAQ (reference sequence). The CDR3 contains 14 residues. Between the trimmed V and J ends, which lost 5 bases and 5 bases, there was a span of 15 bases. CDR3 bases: TGTGCCAGCAGCCAACAGGGTGGGGTTACTGAAGCTTTCTTT. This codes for CASSQQGGVTEAFF.

The DNA of the CDR3 is TGTGCCATCAGTGGAGGGAGCCCGCGATCAGATACGCAGTATTTT. Protein sequence: CAISGGSPRSDTQYF. The chain links TRBV10-3 to TRBJ2-3, with D possibly being TRBD2 (5 bases). Trimming shortened V by 4 bases and J by 4 bases, and 15 bases separated the two germline ends. This CDR3 contains 15 residues. In germline, CDR1 is ENHRY, CDR2 SYGVKD.

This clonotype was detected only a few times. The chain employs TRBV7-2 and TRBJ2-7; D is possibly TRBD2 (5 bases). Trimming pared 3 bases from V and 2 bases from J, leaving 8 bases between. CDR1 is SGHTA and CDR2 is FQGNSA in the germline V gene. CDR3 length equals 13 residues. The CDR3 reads CASSFLATYEQYF. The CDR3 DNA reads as TGTGCCAGCAGCTTTCTAGCCACCTACGAGCAGTACTTC.

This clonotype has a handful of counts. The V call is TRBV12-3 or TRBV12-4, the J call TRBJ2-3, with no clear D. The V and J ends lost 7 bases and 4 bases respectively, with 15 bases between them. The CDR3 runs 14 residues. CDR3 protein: CASTSELGSDTQYF. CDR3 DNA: TGTGCCAGCACCTCAGAGCTAGGATCAGATACGCAGTATTTT.

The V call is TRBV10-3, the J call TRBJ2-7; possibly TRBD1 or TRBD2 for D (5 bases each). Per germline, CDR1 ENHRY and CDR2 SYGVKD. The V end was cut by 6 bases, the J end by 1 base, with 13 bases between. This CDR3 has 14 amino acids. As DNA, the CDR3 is TGTGCCATCAGGGACGCCAGGGAGTCCTACGAGCAGTACTTC. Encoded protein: CAIRDARESYEQYF.

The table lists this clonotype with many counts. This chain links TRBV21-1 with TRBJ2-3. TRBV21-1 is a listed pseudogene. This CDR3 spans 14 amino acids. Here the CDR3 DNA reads TGTGCCAGCAGCAAAGCGTTGGGCACAGATACGCAGTATTTT. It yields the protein CASSKALGTDTQYF.

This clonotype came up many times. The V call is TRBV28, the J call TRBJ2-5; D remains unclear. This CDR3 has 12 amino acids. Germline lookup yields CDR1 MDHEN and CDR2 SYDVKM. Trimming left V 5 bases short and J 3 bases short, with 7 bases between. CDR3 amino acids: CASSNPEETQYF. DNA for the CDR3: TGTGCCAGCAGTAACCCCGAAGAGACCCAGTACTTC.

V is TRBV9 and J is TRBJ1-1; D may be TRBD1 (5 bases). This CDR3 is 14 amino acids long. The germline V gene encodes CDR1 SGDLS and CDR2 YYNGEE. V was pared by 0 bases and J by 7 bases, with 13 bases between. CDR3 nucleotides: TGTGCCAGCAGCGTAGCGGGCAGGGTCAATGAAGCTTTCTTT. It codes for CASSVAGRVNEAFF.

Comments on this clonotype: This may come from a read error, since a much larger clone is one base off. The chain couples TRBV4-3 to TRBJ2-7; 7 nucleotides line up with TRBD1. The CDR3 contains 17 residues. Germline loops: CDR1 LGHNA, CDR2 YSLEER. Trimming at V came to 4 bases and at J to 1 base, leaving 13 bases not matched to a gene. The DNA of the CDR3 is TGCGCCAGCAGCCGACAAACTACCGGGACAGCTTCCTACGAGCAGTACTTC. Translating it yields CASSRQTTGTASYEQYF.